This T cell receptor beta chain was sequenced in a study of T cells in Graves' hyperthyroidism and ophthalmopathy. Across the whole study: Prior to any treatment, at the point of initial diagnosis, peripheral blood was collected. Study-wide results and caveats: Most clonotypes expanded in thyroid above 0.001 were likewise present in blood. For ophthalmopathy, model prediction preceded onset by a median around 7 months.

V was cut by 5 bases and J by 6 bases, with 10 bases left in between. This CDR3 comprises 12 residues. Germline lookup yields CDR1 KGHSH and CDR2 LQKENI. This clonotype was detected many times. The target antigen is unknown. TCR beta CDR3 regions were amplified from RNA. First-round RT-PCR with HTBI primers amplified the TCR CDR3 region. TCRdb reprocessed the multiplex PCR reads via MiXCR and lists one record per CDR3 protein. The sample records under 350,000 distinct CDR3 sequences, more than 15% being singletons. Diagnosis relied on clinical symptoms, serum thyroxine and TRAb, thyroid ultrasound and orbital computed tomography.

This TCR was recovered from a woman aged 60-70 years with Graves' ophthalmopathy. The material sequenced was blood. The chain links TRBV18 to TRBJ1-1; D gene unclear. In DNA, the CDR3 is TGTGCCAGCTCAGCCCGGGAATCTGAAGCTTTCTTT. As protein: CASSARESEAFF. The variable domain in full, completed from reference TRBV18 and TRBJ1-1, reads NAGVMQNPRHLVRRRGQEARLRCSPMKGHSHVYWYRQLPEEGLKFMVYLQKENIIDESGMPKERFSAEFPKEGPSILRIQQVVRGDSAAYFCASSARESEAFFGQGTRLTVV.